This T cell receptor (beta chain) was identified during a study of blood T cell repertoires in COVID-19. As for the study in general: The United States, Italy and Spain supplied acute and convalescent COVID-19 samples.

Germline V gene sequence: CDR1 SGHNT, CDR2 YYREEE (reference sequence). The CDR3 contains 19 residues. With 0 bases clipped from V and 1 base from J, the junction kept 13 bases outside the gene matches. Original handling: From reference gene primer amplification, estimates of nucleated cell counts were derived. Using immunoSEQ multiplex PCR, the repertoire was profiled, and TCRdb retains in-frame clones only, with some absent. Clone size and the V and J calls come from that table; the DNA yielded D and trimming. The profile covers 350,000 to 500,000 clones, with 70% to 90% appearing a single time and 0.7% to 1% taken by the ten largest.

Sequencing was carried out using peripheral blood. This sequence originates from a man aged 18 to 29 with COVID-19, enrolled during active disease. V and J are TRBV5-4 and TRBJ2-4; 7 positions match TRBD2. The CDR3 reads CASSLDGPEEAGAKNIQYF. The DNA for the CDR3 is TGTGCCAGCAGCTTGGATGGACCTGAGGAAGCGGGGGCCAAAAACATTCAGTACTTC. Full variable domain (missing parts from reference TRBV5-4 and TRBJ2-4): ETGVTQSPTHLIKTRGQQVTLRCSSQSGHNTVSWYQQALGQGPQFIFQYYREEENGRGNFPPRFSGLQFPNYSSELNVNALELDDSALYLCASSLDGPEEAGAKNIQYFGAGTRLSVL.